This TCR beta chain was sequenced during a study of long-term antiretroviral therapy in people with HIV. Overall study: It was about a decade before the 2015 immediate-ART recommendation that the earliest samples were taken. Findings of the study overall: Clones expanded before ART dominated the repertoire at all time points. Collection of the blood took place between about 2003 and 2017. The ART regimens in use then may have been less effective than current ones.

The run of the v3.0 immunoSEQ assay was at survey level. Per-sample sequencing targets were roughly 35,000-55,000 T-cell genomes. Profiled with immunoSEQ multiplex PCR; TCRdb holds only in-frame clones, not every one. The data hold roughly 11,000 clones, with roughly 90% observed a single time. V shed 5 bases and J shed 0 bases, with 8 bases lying between them. CDR3 length equals 15 residues. Germline loops: CDR1 LNHDA, CDR2 SQIVND (reference sequence). In regard to this clone: What it recognizes is unknown.

This receptor was identified in a woman aged 40 to 49 with HIV. The genes are TRBV19 and TRBJ2-6; D is ambiguous. This material consisted of unsorted PBMCs, taken 0.2 years before starting antiretroviral therapy. The CDR3 DNA follows: TGTGCCAGTAGTCCCATTTCCTCTGGGGCCAACGTCCTGACTTTC. Translating it yields CASSPISSGANVLTF.